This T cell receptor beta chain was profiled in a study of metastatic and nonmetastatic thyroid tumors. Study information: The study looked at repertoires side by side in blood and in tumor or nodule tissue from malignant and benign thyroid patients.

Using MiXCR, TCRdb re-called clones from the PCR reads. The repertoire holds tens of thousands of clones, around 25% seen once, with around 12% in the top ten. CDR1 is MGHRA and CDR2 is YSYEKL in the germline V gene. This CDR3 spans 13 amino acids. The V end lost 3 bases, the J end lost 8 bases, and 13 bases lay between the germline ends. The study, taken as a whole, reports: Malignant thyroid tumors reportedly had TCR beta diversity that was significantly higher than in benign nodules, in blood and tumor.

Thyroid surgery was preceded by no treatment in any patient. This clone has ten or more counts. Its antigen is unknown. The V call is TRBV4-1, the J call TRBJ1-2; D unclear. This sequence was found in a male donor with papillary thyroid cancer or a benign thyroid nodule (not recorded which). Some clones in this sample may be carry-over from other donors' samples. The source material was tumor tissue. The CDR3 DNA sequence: TGCGCCAGCAGCCATGCCCGATTTGGGGGCTACACCTTC. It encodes CASSHARFGGYTF.